This passage covers 25 T cell receptor beta chains from one sample sequenced in a study of blood T cell repertoires in COVID-19. The repertoire was sequenced with immunoSEQ multiplex PCR; TCRdb's copy has only in-frame clones and lacks some. The sample shows roughly 150,000 clones, 81% of them seen only once. The sample was PBMCs or T cells enriched from blood (not recorded which). Receptors originate from a middle-aged woman with acute COVID-19.

This clone has a single count. V is TRBV5-1 and J is TRBJ2-2, with D maybe TRBD1 (5 bases). The CDR3 runs 15 residues. Germline CDR1 and CDR2: SGHRS and YFSETQ. The V end lost 0 bases, the J end lost 3 bases, and 9 bases lay between the germline ends. The CDR3 loop is CASSLEGAYTGELFF. As DNA, the CDR3 is TGCGCCAGCAGCTTGGAAGGGGCGTACACCGGGGAGCTGTTTTTT.

The chain couples TRBV10-3 to TRBJ2-3; D ambiguous. Germline CDR1 ENHRY, CDR2 SYGVKD. CDR3 length equals 12 residues. Trimming pared 8 bases from V and 4 bases from J, leaving 10 bases between. Here the CDR3 reads CAIGGSSDTQYF. For the CDR3, the DNA is TGTGCCATCGGCGGCAGCTCAGATACGCAGTATTTT.

The chain joins TRBV2 to TRBJ2-3, with 10 bases identical to TRBD1. Germline V lookup: CDR1 SNHLY, CDR2 FYNNEI. Trimming took 4 bases from V and 5 from J; bases not matched to a gene: 3. The CDR3 sequence is 14 residues long. The CDR3 loop is CASSGTGGRDTQYF. CDR3 in DNA: TGTGCCAGCAGTGGGACAGGGGGACGAGATACGCAGTATTTT. The complete variable domain, with remaining parts taken from reference TRBV2 and TRBJ2-3, reads EPEVTQTPSHQVTQMGQEVILRCVPISNHLYFYWYRQILGQKVEFLVSFYNNEISEKSEIFDDQFSVERPDGSNFTLKIRSTKLEDSAMYFCASSGTGGRDTQYFGPGTRLTVL.

The chain combines TRBV13 with TRBJ1-6, with a possible D match to TRBD1 (5 bases). The germline V and J ends were trimmed by 1 base and 5 bases, with 9 bases remaining between them. The length of the CDR3 is 15 residues. Per the germline V gene, CDR1 is PRHDT and CDR2 is FYEKMQ (reference sequence). The CDR3 loop is CASSLARANNSPLHF. CDR3 coding DNA: TGTGCCAGCAGCTTAGCCAGGGCAAATAATTCACCCCTCCACTTT.

This clone was seen a single time. J is TRBJ2-6 and V is TRBV5-5; D not resolved. Trimming shortened V by 1 base and J by 0 bases, and 5 bases separated the two germline ends. The CDR3 contains 15 residues. CDR1 and CDR2 from the germline V gene are SGHKS and YYEKEE (reference sequence). CDR3 sequence: CASSLIYSGANVLTF. The CDR3 region has the DNA TGTGCCAGCAGCTTGATCTACTCTGGGGCCAACGTCCTGACTTTC.

V gene TRBV11-2 combines with J gene TRBJ2-7; a weak D match, TRBD1 (6 bases). The CDR3 runs to 13 residues. Trimming cost V 6 bases and J 0 bases, with 9 bases left between them. CDR1 and CDR2 from the germline V gene are SGHAT and FQNNGV. CDR3 in amino acids: CASSLRGSYEQYF. The CDR3, as DNA: TGTGCCAGCAGTCTCAGGGGCTCCTACGAGCAGTACTTC.

This chain joins TRBV6-1 and TRBJ1-6, with D possibly TRBD1 on 5 matching bases. The CDR3 covers 15 residues. Germline V lookup: CDR1 MNHNS, CDR2 SASEGT. Trimming left V 0 bases short and J 9 bases short, with 12 bases between. The DNA for the CDR3 is TGTGCCAGCAGTGAAGCGCAGGGAAGTCGTTCACCCCTCCACTTT. Translation gives CASSEAQGSRSPLHF.

This chain connects TRBV3-1 (or the pseudogene TRBV3-2) to TRBJ1-5, with a tentative D call TRBD1 (6 bases). The V and J ends lost 0 bases and 9 bases respectively, with 6 bases between them. CDR3 length equals 12 residues. Per the germline V gene, CDR1 is LGHDT and CDR2 is YNNKEL (reference sequence). The CDR3 here is CASSQEGGPQHF. CDR3 in DNA: TGTGCCAGCAGCCAAGAAGGGGGGCCCCAGCATTTT.

V usage is TRBV11-2 and J usage is TRBJ1-6, with 7 positions matching TRBD1. The ends lost 4 bases at V and 7 bases at J; junction bases unmatched: 7. The CDR3 has 15 amino acids. CDR1 is SGHAT and CDR2 is FQNNGV in the germline V gene. CDR3 in DNA: TGTGCCAGCAGCTCAAGGGACAGTATGAATTCACCCCTCCACTTT. Amino acids: CASSSRDSMNSPLHF. Combining the CDR3 with reference TRBV11-2 and TRBJ1-6 gives the whole variable domain EAGVAQSPRYKIIEKRQSVAFWCNPISGHATLYWYQQILGQGPKLLIQFQNNGVVDDSQLPKDRFSAERLKGVDSTLKIQPAKLEDSAVYLCASSSRDSMNSPLHFGNGTRLTVT.

The chain joins TRBV7-3 to TRBJ1-1; possible D gene TRBD1, 6 bases. CDR1 SGHTA and CDR2 FQGTGA come from the germline V gene. Deletions cut 5 bases from V and 6 bases from J, with 16 bases between. The CDR3 runs to 14 residues. Here the CDR3 reads CASSRNGGGAEAFF. CDR3 nucleotides: TGTGCCAGCAGCCGAAACGGCGGGGGCGCTGAAGCTTTCTTT.

The rearrangement links TRBV5-1 to TRBJ2-2; 9 bases are a match to TRBD2. The V gene's germline CDR1 is SGHRS and CDR2 YFSETQ. CDR3 size: 15 residues. V lost 2 bases and J lost 4; bases outside the gene matches: 3. The CDR3 loop reads CASSLEREATGELFF. CDR3 nucleotides: TGCGCCAGCAGCTTAGAGCGGGAGGCCACCGGGGAGCTGTTTTTT.

The chain links TRBV3-1 (or the pseudogene TRBV3-2) to TRBJ2-3; 14 bases fit TRBD2. Trimming took 3 bases from V and 0 from J; bases not matched to a gene: 5. Germline CDR1 LGHDT, CDR2 YNNKEL (reference sequence). This CDR3 comprises 18 residues. CDR3 sequence (DNA): TGTGCCAGCAGCCATAGACTAGCGGGAGGGACTAGCACAGATACGCAGTATTTT. Amino acid sequence: CASSHRLAGGTSTDTQYF.

V usage is TRBV7-8 and J usage is TRBJ2-2; possible D gene TRBD2, 6 bases. CDR1 and CDR2 from the germline V gene are SGHVS and FQNEAQ. This CDR3 has 16 residues. V lost 0 bases to trimming and J lost 2 bases, with 10 bases between them. The DNA for the CDR3 is TGTGCCAGCAGCTTAGCAGCGGGTGCAAACACCGGGGAGCTGTTTTTT. Translation: CASSLAAGANTGELFF.

The chain employs TRBV10-3 and TRBJ1-1; D is ambiguous. With 0 bases removed from V and 6 bases from J, the gap between germline ends came to 11 bases. The CDR3 runs 14 residues. Germline V gene lookup returns CDR1 ENHRY and CDR2 SYGVKD. The CDR3 bases are TGTGCCATCAGTGAGTCATCACAGACCCCTGAAGCTTTCTTT. It is translated as CAISESSQTPEAFF.

The chain couples TRBV3-1 (or the pseudogene TRBV3-2) to TRBJ1-6; 7 bases line up with TRBD1. V shed 3 bases and J 7 bases; nucleotides not matched to a gene: 6. The CDR3 is 15 residues long. Germline-derived CDR1 and CDR2 are LGHDT and YNNKEL (reference sequence). CDR3 DNA sequence: TGTGCCAGCAGCCAGCTAGGGACAGCAAATTCACCCCTCCACTTT. Translation: CASSQLGTANSPLHF.

The chain recombines TRBV19 with TRBJ1-1; D possibly corresponds to TRBD1 (5 bases). V was cut by 3 bases and J by 1 base, with 12 bases left in between. CDR1 LNHDA and CDR2 SQIVND come from the germline V gene (reference sequence). CDR3 length: 15 amino acids. The CDR3 is CASSIQGWGNTEAFF. The CDR3 DNA is TGTGCCAGTAGTATCCAGGGATGGGGGAACACTGAAGCTTTCTTT.

This clone has only a few counts. The chain uses TRBV25-1 and TRBJ2-7; D gene unclear. The CDR3 is 10 amino acids. Germline V gene lookup returns CDR1 MGHDK and CDR2 SYGVNS. This chain's CDR3 is CASSEYDNPV. The CDR3 DNA is TGTGCCAGCAGTGAATACGACAACCCCGTC.

The chain recombines TRBV27 with TRBJ2-7; 8 bases are shared with TRBD1. With V trimmed by 6 bases and J by 3 bases, 4 bases remained unmatched. Germline V gene sequence: CDR1 MNHEY, CDR2 SMNVEV (reference sequence). This CDR3 region has 13 residues. The CDR3 is CASRGTGIYEQYF. CDR3 nucleotides: TGTGCCAGCAGAGGGACAGGAATCTACGAGCAGTACTTC.

This clone has a single count. The chain is built from TRBV7-9 and TRBJ1-2; D might be TRBD1 (6 bases). From germline, CDR1 is SEHNR and CDR2 FQNEAQ (reference sequence). This CDR3 is 18 amino acids long. V was cut by 5 bases and J by 3 bases, with 25 bases left in between. In DNA form, the CDR3 reads TGTGCCAGCAGCCCGATCGGGGGGGCGGCTTCTCCCGACTATGGCTACACCTTC. This gives the protein CASSPIGGAASPDYGYTF.

The gene calls are TRBV29-1 and TRBJ2-3, with TRBD2 matching over 10 bases. Germline V gene sequence: CDR1 SQVTM, CDR2 ANQGSEA. V dropped 0 bases and J dropped 6; count of bases not matched to a gene: 12. The CDR3 spans 17 residues. The CDR3 protein is CSVEDIFSGRVGDTQYF. The CDR3 coding sequence is TGCAGCGTTGAAGATATATTCAGCGGGAGGGTGGGGGATACGCAGTATTTT.

The chain joins TRBV9 to TRBJ2-7; 9 bases align to TRBD1. Germline V lookup: CDR1 SGDLS, CDR2 YYNGEE. After removal of 4 bases from V and 5 bases from J, the junction contained 4 bases not matched to a gene. The CDR3 covers 13 residues. CDR3 coding DNA: TGTGCCAGCAGCCAGACAGGGGGTCACGAGCAGTACTTC. Encoded protein: CASSQTGGHEQYF.

This clone was detected once. V usage is TRBV2 and J usage is TRBJ1-1; D perhaps matches TRBD1 (5 bases). V was cut by 4 bases and J by 1 base, with 13 bases left in between. This CDR3 region has 15 residues. Germline CDR1 and CDR2: SNHLY and FYNNEI. The CDR3 nucleotides read TGTGCCAGCAGTGTCCTCCGGGGGGGGAACACTGAAGCTTTCTTT. This encodes CASSVLRGGNTEAFF. The full variable domain, its missing parts supplied by reference TRBV2 and TRBJ1-1, is EPEVTQTPSHQVTQMGQEVILRCVPISNHLYFYWYRQILGQKVEFLVSFYNNEISEKSEIFDDQFSVERPDGSNFTLKIRSTKLEDSAMYFCASSVLRGGNTEAFFGQGTRLTVV.

The chain is built from TRBV27 and TRBJ2-3; the D gene is possibly TRBD2 (5 bases). CDR3 length equals 14 residues. The V end lost 10 bases, the J end lost 7 bases, and 21 bases lay between the germline ends. Germline V gives CDR1 MNHEY, CDR2 SMNVEV (reference sequence). CDR3 region: CANRADFPIHTQYF. The CDR3 DNA follows: TGTGCCAACCGGGCGGACTTTCCTATCCATACGCAGTATTTT.

The count of this clone is one. The V gene is TRBV7-2, the J gene TRBJ2-1; TRBD2 agrees at 12 bases. The CDR3 contains 16 residues. V dropped 3 bases and J dropped 7; count of bases not matched to a gene: 7. Germline V gene data show CDR1 as SGHTA and CDR2 as FQGNSA. CDR3: CASSFSPTSGRNEQFF. CDR3 sequence (DNA): TGTGCCAGCAGCTTCTCTCCGACTAGCGGGAGAAATGAGCAGTTCTTC.

This clone has at least ten counts. V usage is TRBV19 and J usage is TRBJ2-1, with 7 bases identical to TRBD2. The germline CDR1 and CDR2 sequences are LNHDA and SQIVND (reference sequence). V shed 3 bases and J 4 bases; nucleotides not matched to a gene: 6. The CDR3 runs 15 residues. This CDR3 reads CASSISLAVYNEQFF. CDR3 bases: TGTGCCAGTAGTATCAGTCTAGCGGTATACAATGAGCAGTTCTTC. Supplemented by reference TRBV19 and TRBJ2-1, the full variable domain reads DGGITQSPKYLFRKEGQNVTLSCEQNLNHDAMYWYRQDPGQGLRLIYYSQIVNDFQKGDIAEGYSVSREKKESFPLTVTSAQKNPTAFYLCASSISLAVYNEQFFGPGTRLTVL.